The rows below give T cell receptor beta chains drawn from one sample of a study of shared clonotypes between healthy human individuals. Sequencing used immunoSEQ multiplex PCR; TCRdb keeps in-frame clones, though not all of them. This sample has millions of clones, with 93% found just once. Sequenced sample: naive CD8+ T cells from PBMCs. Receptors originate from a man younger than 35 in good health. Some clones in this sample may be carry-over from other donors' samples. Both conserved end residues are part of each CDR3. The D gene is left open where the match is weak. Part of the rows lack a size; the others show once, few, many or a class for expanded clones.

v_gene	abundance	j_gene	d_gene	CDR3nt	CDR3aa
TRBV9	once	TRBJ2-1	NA	TGTGCCTCGAAGGGGGGTTCGGGCAATGAGCAGTTCTTC	CASKGGSGNEQFF
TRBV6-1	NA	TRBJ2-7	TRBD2	TGTGCCAGCAGTGAAGAAGGACTAGACTACGAGCAGTACTTC	CASSEEGLDYEQYF
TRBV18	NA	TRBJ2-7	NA	TGTGCCAGCCGACTAGACTACGAGCAGTACTTC	CASRLDYEQYF
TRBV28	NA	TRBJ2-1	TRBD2	TGTGCCAGCAGTTCCCGGGGTAGCGGGACCGAATGGTACAATGAGCAGTTCTTC	CASSSRGSGTEWYNEQFF
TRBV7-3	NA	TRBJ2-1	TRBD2	TGTGCCAGCAGCTCGAAAACCCACGGGACTAGCGGGACGGAGATGGATGAGCAGTTCTTC	CASSSKTHGTSGTEMDEQFF
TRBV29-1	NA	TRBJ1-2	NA	TGCAGCGTTGAAGGCTGGGGCAGGGACGGCGGCTACACCTTC	CSVEGWGRDGGYTF
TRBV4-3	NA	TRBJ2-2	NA	TGCGCCAGCAGCCAAGATTGGACAGATAACACCGGGGAGCTGTTTTTT	CASSQDWTDNTGELFF
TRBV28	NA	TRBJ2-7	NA	TGTGCCAGCAGTTTTAAAGGGAGGAGCTCCTACGAGCAGTACTTC	CASSFKGRSSYEQYF
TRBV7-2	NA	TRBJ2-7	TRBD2	TGTGCCAGCAGCTCCTCACTTAGCGGGAGCTTGTGGGGCCACGAGCAGTACTTC	CASSSSLSGSLWGHEQYF
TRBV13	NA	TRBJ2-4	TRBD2	TGTGCCAGCAGCTTATTTCTAGCGGGGGGCGGTGATCAGTACTTC	CASSLFLAGGGDQYF
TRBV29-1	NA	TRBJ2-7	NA	TGCAGCGTCACCGGGATAACCACCTACGAGCAGTACTTC	CSVTGITTYEQYF
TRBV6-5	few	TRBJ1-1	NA	TGTGCCAGCAGTTGGGTCGAGGGGAACACTGAAGCTTTCTTT	CASSWVEGNTEAFF
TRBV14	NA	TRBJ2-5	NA	TGTGCCAGCAGCCAAGGGCGTTGGGACTCGGGTGGGACCCAGTACTTC	CASSQGRWDSGGTQYF
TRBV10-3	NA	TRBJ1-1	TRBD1	TGTGCCATCAGTGATGTGGGGACAGCAAATGAAGCTTTCTTT	CAISDVGTANEAFF
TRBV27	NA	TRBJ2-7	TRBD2	TGTGCCAGCAGATGGACTAGCGGAAACGTCTACGAGCAGTACTTC	CASRWTSGNVYEQYF
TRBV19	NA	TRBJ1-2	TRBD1	TGTGCCAGCCAGAGCCGAAGTTGGGACAGCTACAACTATGGCTACACCTTC	CASQSRSWDSYNYGYTF
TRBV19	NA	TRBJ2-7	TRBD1	TGTGCCAGTAGTATAGATCGGGGCAGGGGGCTCCACGAGCAGTACTTC	CASSIDRGRGLHEQYF
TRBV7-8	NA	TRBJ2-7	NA	TGTGCCAGCAGCTTAGGAAACGAGCAGTACTTC	CASSLGNEQYF
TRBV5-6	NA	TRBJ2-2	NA	TGTGCCAGCAGAGAGGGGGGGAACACCGGGGAGCTGTTTTTT	CASREGGNTGELFF
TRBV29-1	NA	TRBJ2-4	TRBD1	TGCAGCGTTGCCGGGACAGAGAAAAACATTCAGTACTTC	CSVAGTEKNIQYF
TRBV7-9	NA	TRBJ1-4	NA	TGTGCCAGCAGCCCATCTGGGGGTGGAACTAATGAAAAACTGTTTTTT	CASSPSGGGTNEKLFF
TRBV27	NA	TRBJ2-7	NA	TGTGCCAGCAGTCACCGGGTTGGGTCCTACGAGCAGTACTTC	CASSHRVGSYEQYF
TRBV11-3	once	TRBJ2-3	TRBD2	TGTGCCAGCAGCCCGCGGACTAGCGGGAGAGTCTTCGCAGATACGCAGTATTTT	CASSPRTSGRVFADTQYF
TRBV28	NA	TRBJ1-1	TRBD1	TGTGCCAGCAGTTTATTTCTGAGGGAACCAGGGGGCTTGATGAACACTGAAGCTTTCTTT	CASSLFLREPGGLMNTEAFF
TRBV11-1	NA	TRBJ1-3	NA	TGTGCCAGCAGCACCCGGGATCCCGAGCGTGGAAACACCATATATTTT	CASSTRDPERGNTIYF
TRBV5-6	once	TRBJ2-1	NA	TGTGCCAGCAGCTTGGGGTCAGGGGATGAGCAGTTCTTC	CASSLGSGDEQFF
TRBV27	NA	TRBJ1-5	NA	TGTGCCAGCAGTTTCCGGGACTCCAATCAGCCCCAGCATTTT	CASSFRDSNQPQHF
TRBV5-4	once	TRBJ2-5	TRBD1	TGTGCCAGCAGCTTGGGTGGGTATTCGGGACAGGTGTATCGCGAGACCCAGTACTTC	CASSLGGYSGQVYRETQYF
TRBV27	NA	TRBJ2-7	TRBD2	TGTGCCAGCAGTTTAAGCGGGAGGGTTTTCGAGCAGTACTTC	CASSLSGRVFEQYF
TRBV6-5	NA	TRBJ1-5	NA	TGTGCCAGCAGCGACCGGGCCCTCAATCAGCCCCAGCATTTT	CASSDRALNQPQHF
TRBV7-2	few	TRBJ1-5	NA	TGTGCCAGCAGCCCCGGGACCGTGGGGAATCAGCCCCAGCATTTT	CASSPGTVGNQPQHF
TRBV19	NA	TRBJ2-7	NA	TGTGCCAGTAGGAGTCCCTTCTACGAGCAGTACTTC	CASRSPFYEQYF
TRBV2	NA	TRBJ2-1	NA	TGTGCCAGGACCTTTACCTGGCCCCCGCCATACAATGAGCAGTTCTTC	CARTFTWPPPYNEQFF
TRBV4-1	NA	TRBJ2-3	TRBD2	TGCGCCAGCAGCCAGTTCTCGGGAGGGATGGCAGATACGCAGTATTTT	CASSQFSGGMADTQYF
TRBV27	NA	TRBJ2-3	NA	TGTGCCAGCAGTTACTCCGACATTGGGCGACCCCTCACAGATACGCAGTATTTT	CASSYSDIGRPLTDTQYF
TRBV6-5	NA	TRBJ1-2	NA	TGTGCCAGCAGTTACGGCGGCTATGGCTACACCTTC	CASSYGGYGYTF
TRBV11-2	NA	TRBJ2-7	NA	TGTGCCAGCAGCTTGGGACCTGAGCAGTACTTC	CASSLGPEQYF
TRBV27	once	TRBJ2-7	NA	TGTGCCAGCAGTTTAGTGAGTTCTCCGACCCTCGGGCAGTACTTC	CASSLVSSPTLGQYF
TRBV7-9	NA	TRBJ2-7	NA	TGTGCCAGCAGTCTCATGGGGGGTGATAGTCCCTACGAGCAGTACTTC	CASSLMGGDSPYEQYF
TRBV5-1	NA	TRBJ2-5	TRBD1	TGCGCCAGCAGCCAGGGGGACGGGATATGGGAGACCCAGTACTTC	CASSQGDGIWETQYF
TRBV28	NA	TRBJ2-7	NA	TGTGCCAGCACCCCACCCCCGCGCGGCGGCTCCTACGAGCAGTACTTC	CASTPPPRGGSYEQYF
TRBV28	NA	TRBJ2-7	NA	TGTGCCAGCAGTCCCCCCCCGCGACATTACTCCTACGAGCAGTACTTC	CASSPPPRHYSYEQYF
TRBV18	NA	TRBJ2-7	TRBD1	TGTGCCAGCTCACCACACAGGGGGCGGTACGAGCAGTACTTC	CASSPHRGRYEQYF
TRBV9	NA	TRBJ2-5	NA	TGTGCCAGCAGCGTCGACAGCCAAGAGACCCAGTACTTC	CASSVDSQETQYF
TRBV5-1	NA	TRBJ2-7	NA	TGCGCCAGCAGCGCAGGCGGGGGCAGTACTTACGAGCAGTACTTC	CASSAGGGSTYEQYF
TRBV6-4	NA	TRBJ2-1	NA	TGTGCCAGCAGTGAACTTGGGACGAACAATGAGCAGTTCTTC	CASSELGTNNEQFF
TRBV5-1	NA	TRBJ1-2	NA	TGCGCCAGCAGCTTCCCGGGCGACTATGGCTACACCTTC	CASSFPGDYGYTF
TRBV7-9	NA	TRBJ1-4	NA	TGTGCCAGCAGCTACAATACGGGACCCCATCGAGCAAAACTGTTTTTT	CASSYNTGPHRAKLFF
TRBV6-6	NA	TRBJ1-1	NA	TGTGCCAGCAGCCTAGGGGTGTCTAGGGTCGTCACTGAAGCTTTCTTT	CASSLGVSRVVTEAFF
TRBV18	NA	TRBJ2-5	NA	TGTGCCAGCTCATCAACTAGAACCCAAGAGACCCAGTACTTC	CASSSTRTQETQYF
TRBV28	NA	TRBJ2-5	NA	TGTGCCAGCAGTCAGGACGGTGTCACTGAGACCCAGTACTTC	CASSQDGVTETQYF
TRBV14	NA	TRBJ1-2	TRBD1	TGTGCCAGCAGCCAAGACCAAGCAACAGACAGGGGGCCGGACTATGGCTACACCTTC	CASSQDQATDRGPDYGYTF
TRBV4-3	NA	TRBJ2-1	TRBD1	TGCGCCAGCAGCCACGGGACAGGGGGCCGGAATGAGCAGTTCTTC	CASSHGTGGRNEQFF
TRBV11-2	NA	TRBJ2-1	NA	TGTGCCAGCAGCTTAGGCCCCAGCCACTCCTACAATGAGCAGTTCTTC	CASSLGPSHSYNEQFF
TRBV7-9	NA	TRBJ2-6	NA	TGTGCCAGTAGGGGCTCTGGGGCCAACGTCCTGACTTTC	CASRGSGANVLTF
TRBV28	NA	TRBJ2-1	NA	TGTGCTACCTCAGGCTTTACAGAGCAGTTCTTC	CATSGFTEQFF
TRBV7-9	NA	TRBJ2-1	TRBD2	TGTGCCAGCAGCCCTCAAGCGGGAGGGTCCTACAATGAGCAGTTCTTC	CASSPQAGGSYNEQFF
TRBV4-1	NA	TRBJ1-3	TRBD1	TGCGCCAGCAGCCAAGTGGGGACAGGGGGCCACTCTGGAAACACCATATATTTT	CASSQVGTGGHSGNTIYF
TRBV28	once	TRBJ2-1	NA	TGTGCCACCGGGGGAACTTCCTACAATGAGCAGTTCTTC	CATGGTSYNEQFF